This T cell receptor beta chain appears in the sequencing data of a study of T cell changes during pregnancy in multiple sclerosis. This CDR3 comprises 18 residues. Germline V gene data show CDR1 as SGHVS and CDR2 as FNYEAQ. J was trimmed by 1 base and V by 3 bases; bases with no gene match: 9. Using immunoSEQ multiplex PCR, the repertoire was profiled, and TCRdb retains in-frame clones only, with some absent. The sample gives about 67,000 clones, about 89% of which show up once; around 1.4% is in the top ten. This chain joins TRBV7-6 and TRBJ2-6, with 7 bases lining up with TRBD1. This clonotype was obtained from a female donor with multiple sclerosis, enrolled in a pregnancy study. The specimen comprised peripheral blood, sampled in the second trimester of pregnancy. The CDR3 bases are TGTGCCAGCAGCTTCCAGGGGGTCGAACGTTCTGGGGCCAACGTCCTGACTTTC. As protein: CASSFQGVERSGANVLTF.